This note documents a single T cell receptor beta chain sequence. In the study's own analysis: ImmunoSEQ gave junction-only sequences without quality scores, so filtering differed. Data came from immunoSEQ multiplex PCR; TCRdb stores just in-frame clones and leaves some out. V, J and clone size reflect that table, while D and trimming were determined from the DNA. Here the sample spans roughly 2,300,000 clones, under 95% being singletons. The data are from a study of shared clonotypes between healthy human individuals. Germline-derived CDR1 and CDR2 are SEHNR and FQNEAQ (reference sequence). CDR3 length: 16 residues. J gave up 2 bases and V 5 bases, and 6 bases lay outside the gene matches.

This TCR derives from a man aged 18 to 35 in good health. Some clones in this sample may be carry-over from other donors' samples. Sequenced: naive CD4+ T cells from PBMCs. Subset of the sample: CD45RA+ positively selected. V usage is TRBV7-9 and J usage is TRBJ2-1, with 10 bases that match TRBD2. The CDR3 nucleotides read TGTGCCAGCAGCCAACCCCTAGCGGGAGCCTACAATGAGCAGTTCTTC. Its protein product is CASSQPLAGAYNEQFF.